One and the same sample provided the 17 T cell receptor beta chains below, sequenced in a study of human T cells and chemical hapten exposure. Time point in this sample: patch test 3, about 24 weeks after DPC sensitization. The treatment denotes: therapeutic diphenylcyclopropenone sensitization with weekly scalp DPC. TCRdb used MiXCR to reprocess the RACE reads, holding one entry per CDR3 protein. The table lists about 64,000 distinct CDR3 sequences, approximately 11% of them singletons. The starting material was whole blood, obtained in connection with sensitization to the hapten diphenylcyclopropenone (DPC). These TCRs come from a woman aged 30 to 39 with alopecia areata. Some clones in this sample may be carry-over from other donors' samples.

This CDR3 is CSARVTLYEQYF. The CDR3 nucleotides are TGCAGTGCTAGAGTGACTCTATACGAGCAGTACTTC. The chain has TRBV20-1 and TRBJ2-7; no firm D call. The CDR3 is 12 amino acids. Per germline, CDR1 DFQATT and CDR2 SNEGSKA (reference sequence). V gave up 1 base and J gave up 4 bases, with 8 bases separating them.

The chain uses TRBV9 and TRBJ1-4; 7 positions agree with TRBD1. V lost 1 base to trimming and J lost 4 bases; unmatched junction nucleotides: 4. Germline-derived CDR1 and CDR2 are SGDLS and YYNGEE. This CDR3 has 15 residues. The CDR3 here is CASSVSGTVNEKLFF. CDR3 DNA: TGTGCCAGCAGCGTATCCGGGACAGTTAATGAAAAACTGTTTTTT.

This clonotype was observed at least ten times. The CDR3 sequence: CASRSPQWKLFF. CDR3 sequence (DNA): TGTGCCAGCAGGTCTCCCCAGTGGAAGCTGTTTTTT. The chain has TRBV4-2 and TRBJ2-2; D gene uncertain. The germline V gene encodes CDR1 LGHNA and CDR2 YNFKEQ. The CDR3 contains 12 residues. With 6 bases removed from V and 12 bases from J, the gap between germline ends came to 14 bases.

This clonotype appeared many times. The chain couples TRBV4-3 to TRBJ1-1; 7 bases map to TRBD1. Germline V lookup: CDR1 LGHNA, CDR2 YSLEER. J lost 0 bases, V lost 4 bases, and 5 bases had no gene match. This CDR3 has 15 residues. This CDR3 reads CASSLETGMNTEAFF. In DNA, the CDR3 is TGCGCCAGCAGCCTAGAGACAGGGATGAACACTGAAGCTTTCTTT.

This clonotype appeared a few times. This chain connects TRBV3-1 to TRBJ1-2, with TRBD1 as a possible D gene (6 bases). Trimming cost V 2 bases and J 11 bases, with 12 bases left between them. This CDR3 has 12 residues. In germline, CDR1 is LGHDT, CDR2 YNNKEL (reference sequence). In DNA form, the CDR3 reads TGTGCCAGCAGCCAACCTACAGGGCTATACACCTTC. Protein: CASSQPTGLYTF.

At least ten counts were recorded for this clonotype. The chain uses TRBV7-6 and TRBJ1-3, with 8 positions matching TRBD1. Germline V lookup: CDR1 SGHVS, CDR2 FNYEAQ. The CDR3 contains 18 residues. J gave up 0 bases and V 5 bases, and 12 bases lay outside the gene matches. For the CDR3, the DNA is TGTGCCAGCAGCCTTGCGGGGACAGGTCTTTACTCTGGAAACACCATATATTTT. Encoded protein: CASSLAGTGLYSGNTIYF.

The sample holds a few counts of this clonotype. This chain joins TRBV29-1 and TRBJ2-5, with 11 bases matching TRBD1. The germline gives CDR1 SQVTM, CDR2 ANQGSEA. The CDR3 loop spans 14 amino acids. J gave up 1 base and V 5 bases, and 3 bases lay outside the gene matches. CDR3 sequence: CSVPDRGRQETQYF. The CDR3 coding sequence is TGCAGCGTTCCGGACAGGGGGCGCCAAGAGACCCAGTACTTC.

At least ten counts were recorded for this clonotype. The chain employs TRBV20-1 and TRBJ2-3; D unresolved. This CDR3 has 13 residues. V lost 5 bases, J lost 3 bases, and 12 bases lay in between. CDR1 is DFQATT, CDR2 SNEGSKA, per germline (reference sequence). CDR3 nucleotide sequence: TGCAGTGCTCTTACTGGAGAAACAGATACGCAGTATTTT. The encoded protein is CSALTGETDTQYF.

This clonotype was counted a few times. The gene calls are TRBV29-1 and TRBJ2-3; D uncertain. This CDR3 region has 13 residues. Germline V gene sequence: CDR1 SQVTM, CDR2 ANQGSEA. Trimming stripped 8 bases from V and 4 bases from J, with 16 bases between. This CDR3 is CSLTVTSADTQYF. CDR3 in DNA: TGCAGCTTGACGGTTACCTCGGCAGATACGCAGTATTTT.

The CDR3 loop reads CASSSSGEETQYF. The CDR3 nucleotides are TGTGCCAGCAGTTCTAGCGGGGAAGAGACCCAGTACTTC. The chain is built from TRBV6-6 and TRBJ2-5, with 9 bases that match TRBD2. The V segment lost 4 bases and the J segment 3 bases; nucleotides outside the gene matches: 0. Per the germline V gene, CDR1 is MNHNY and CDR2 is SVGAGI (reference sequence). CDR3 length: 13 residues.

The chain couples TRBV29-1 to TRBJ2-7, with 11 bases that match TRBD1. The CDR3 has 16 amino acids. The V gene end was trimmed by 1 base and the J gene end by 4 bases; junction bases not matched to a gene: 9. Germline CDR1 reads SQVTM; CDR2 reads ANQGSEA. Here the CDR3 reads CSVEGKWTGGTYEQYF. The CDR3 DNA reads TGCAGCGTTGAAGGAAAATGGACAGGGGGCACGTACGAGCAGTACTTC.

The chain is built from TRBV29-1 and TRBJ1-1; D is unclear. Per the germline V gene, CDR1 is SQVTM and CDR2 is ANQGSEA. V was trimmed by 2 bases and J by 1 base, leaving 5 bases between them. CDR3 length equals 12 residues. CDR3: CSVELWNTEAFF. The CDR3 nucleotides are TGCAGCGTTGAACTTTGGAACACTGAAGCTTTCTTT.

The V call is TRBV30, the J call TRBJ2-7; TRBD2 is a possible D gene (5 bases). CDR3 size: 17 residues. Germline V gives CDR1 GTSNPN, CDR2 SVGIG (reference sequence). The V end lost 3 bases, the J end lost 2 bases, and 23 bases lay between the germline ends. The CDR3 loop is CAWSRGTSLVQAYEQYF. In DNA form, the CDR3 reads TGTGCCTGGAGCCGCGGAACTAGTCTCGTCCAGGCCTACGAGCAGTACTTC.

This clonotype was detected ten times or more. The CDR3 is CAISGQIYEQYF. Here the CDR3 DNA reads TGTGCCATCAGCGGACAGATCTACGAGCAGTACTTC. The rearrangement joins TRBV10-3 to TRBJ2-7; tentatively, D is TRBD1 (6 bases). Germline CDR1 is ENHRY and CDR2 is SYGVKD. There are 12 residues in the CDR3. V shed 6 bases and J shed 3 bases, with 9 bases lying between them.

This clonotype turned up a few times. V usage is TRBV21-1 and J usage is TRBJ2-5. TRBV21-1 is annotated as a pseudogene. The CDR3 contains 14 residues. CDR3 DNA: TGTGCCAGGTACCCGACCGCCGACCAAGAGACCCAGTACTTC. Protein product: CARYPTADQETQYF.

V usage is TRBV14 and J usage is TRBJ2-5, with D unresolved. Germline CDR1 and CDR2: SGHDN and FVKESK. V shed 2 bases and J shed 1 base, with 8 bases lying between them. The CDR3 length is 14 residues. The CDR3 region has the DNA TGTGCCAGCAGCCAATTAATGACCCAAGAGACCCAGTACTTC. This codes for CASSQLMTQETQYF.

The V gene is TRBV29-1, the J gene TRBJ2-7; the match to TRBD1 covers 11 bases. Trimming took 6 bases from V and 6 from J; bases not matched to a gene: 7. Germline V gene data show CDR1 as SQVTM and CDR2 as ANQGSEA. CDR3 size: 13 residues. The DNA for the CDR3 is TGCAGCGTGGACGGACAGGGGGCTTCCGAGCAGTACTTC. Its protein product is CSVDGQGASEQYF.